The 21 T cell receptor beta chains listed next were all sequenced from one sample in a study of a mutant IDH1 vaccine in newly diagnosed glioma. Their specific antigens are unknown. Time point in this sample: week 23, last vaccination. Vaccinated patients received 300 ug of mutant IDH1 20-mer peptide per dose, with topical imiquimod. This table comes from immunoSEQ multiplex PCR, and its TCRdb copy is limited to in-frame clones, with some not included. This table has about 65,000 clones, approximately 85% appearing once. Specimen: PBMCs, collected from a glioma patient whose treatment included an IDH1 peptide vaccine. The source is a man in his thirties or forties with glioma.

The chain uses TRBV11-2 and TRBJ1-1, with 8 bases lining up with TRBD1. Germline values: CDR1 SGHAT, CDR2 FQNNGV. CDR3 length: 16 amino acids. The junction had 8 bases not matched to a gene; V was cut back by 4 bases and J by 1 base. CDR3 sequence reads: CASSWRQGMKNTEAFF. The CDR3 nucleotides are TGTGCCAGCAGCTGGAGACAGGGGATGAAGAACACTGAAGCTTTCTTT.

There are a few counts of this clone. The CDR3 is CSARDLEQFF. The CDR3 nucleotides read TGCAGCGCCCGGGACTTGGAGCAGTTCTTC. The chain uses TRBV29-1 and TRBJ2-1; tentatively, D is TRBD2 (6 bases). The CDR3 is 10 amino acids. CDR1 is SQVTM and CDR2 is ANQGSEA in the germline V gene. Trimming shortened V by 7 bases and J by 10 bases, and 11 bases separated the two germline ends.

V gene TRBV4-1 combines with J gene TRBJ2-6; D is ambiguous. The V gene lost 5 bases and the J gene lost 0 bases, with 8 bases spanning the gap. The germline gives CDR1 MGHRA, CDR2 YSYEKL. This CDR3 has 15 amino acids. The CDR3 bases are TGCGCCAGCAGCACATACAACTCTGGGGCCAACGTCCTGACTTTC. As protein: CASSTYNSGANVLTF.

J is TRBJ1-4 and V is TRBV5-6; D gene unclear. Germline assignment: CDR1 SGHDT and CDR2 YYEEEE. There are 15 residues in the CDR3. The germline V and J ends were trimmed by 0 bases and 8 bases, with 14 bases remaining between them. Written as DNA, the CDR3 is TGTGCCAGCAGCTTGGAGCGGGCCCCCTGGGAAAAACTGTTTTTT. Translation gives CASSLERAPWEKLFF.

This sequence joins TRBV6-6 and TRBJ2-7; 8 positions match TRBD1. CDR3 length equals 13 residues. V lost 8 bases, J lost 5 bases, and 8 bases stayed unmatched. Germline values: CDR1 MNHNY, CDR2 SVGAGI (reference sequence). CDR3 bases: TGTGCCAGCGGACAGGGATTATTGGACGAGCAGTACTTC. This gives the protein CASGQGLLDEQYF.

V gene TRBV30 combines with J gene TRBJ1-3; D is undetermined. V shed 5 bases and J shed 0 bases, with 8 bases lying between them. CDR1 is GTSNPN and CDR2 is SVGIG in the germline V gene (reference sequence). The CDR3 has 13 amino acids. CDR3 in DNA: TGTGCCTGGGGTGCTGGCTCTGGAAACACCATATATTTT. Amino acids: CAWGAGSGNTIYF.

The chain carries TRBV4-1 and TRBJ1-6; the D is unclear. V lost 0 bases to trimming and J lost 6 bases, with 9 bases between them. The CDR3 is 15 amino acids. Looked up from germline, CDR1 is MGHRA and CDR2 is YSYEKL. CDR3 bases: TGCGCCAGCAGCCAAGATAAACTAATTAATTCACCCCTCCACTTT. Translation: CASSQDKLINSPLHF.

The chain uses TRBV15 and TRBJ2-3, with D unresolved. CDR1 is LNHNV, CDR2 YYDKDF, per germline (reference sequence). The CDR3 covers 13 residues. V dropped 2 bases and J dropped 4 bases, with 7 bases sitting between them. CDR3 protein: CATSRLPADTQYF. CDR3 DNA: TGTGCCACCAGCAGACTCCCGGCAGATACGCAGTATTTT.

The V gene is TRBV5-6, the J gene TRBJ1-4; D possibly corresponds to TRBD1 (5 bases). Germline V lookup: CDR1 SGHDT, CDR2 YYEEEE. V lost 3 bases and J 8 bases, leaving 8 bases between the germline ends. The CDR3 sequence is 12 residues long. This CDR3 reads CASSSEGEKLFF. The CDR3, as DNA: TGTGCCAGCAGCTCGGAGGGGGAAAAACTGTTTTTT.

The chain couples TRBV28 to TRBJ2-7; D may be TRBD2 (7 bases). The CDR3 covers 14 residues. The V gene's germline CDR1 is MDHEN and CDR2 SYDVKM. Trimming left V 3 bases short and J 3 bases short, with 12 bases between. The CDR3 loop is CASSFGGLVYEQYF. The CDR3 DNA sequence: TGTGCCAGCAGTTTCGGGGGGCTAGTCTACGAGCAGTACTTC.

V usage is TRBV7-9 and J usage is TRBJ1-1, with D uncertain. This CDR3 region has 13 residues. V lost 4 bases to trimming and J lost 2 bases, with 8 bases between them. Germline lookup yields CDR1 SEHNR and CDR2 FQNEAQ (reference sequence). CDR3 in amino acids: CASSSTENTEAFF. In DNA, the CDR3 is TGTGCCAGCAGCTCGACGGAAAACACTGAAGCTTTCTTT. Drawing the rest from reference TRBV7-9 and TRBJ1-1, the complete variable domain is DTGVSQNPRHKITKRGQNVTFRCDPISEHNRLYWYRQTLGQGPEFLTYFQNEAQLEKSRLLSDRFSAERPKGSFSTLEIQRTEQGDSAMYLCASSSTENTEAFFGQGTRLTVV.

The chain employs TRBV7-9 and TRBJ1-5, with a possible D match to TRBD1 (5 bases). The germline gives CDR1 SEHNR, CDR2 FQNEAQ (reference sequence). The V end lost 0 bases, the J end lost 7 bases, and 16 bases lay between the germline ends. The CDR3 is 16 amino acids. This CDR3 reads CASSLASAGRRQPQHF. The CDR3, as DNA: TGTGCCAGCAGCTTAGCGAGCGCAGGGAGGAGACAGCCCCAGCATTTT.

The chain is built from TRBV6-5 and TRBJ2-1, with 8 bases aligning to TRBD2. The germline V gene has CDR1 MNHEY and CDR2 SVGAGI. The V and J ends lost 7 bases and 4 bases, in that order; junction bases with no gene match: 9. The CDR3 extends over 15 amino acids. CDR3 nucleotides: TGTGCCAGCACCCGACTGACGGGGGGGTACAATGAGCAGTTCTTC. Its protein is CASTRLTGGYNEQFF.

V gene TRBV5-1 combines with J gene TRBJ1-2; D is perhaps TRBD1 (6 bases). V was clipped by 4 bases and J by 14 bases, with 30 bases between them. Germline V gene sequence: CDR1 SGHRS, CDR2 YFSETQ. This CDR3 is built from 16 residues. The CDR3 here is CASSGPPPQGYATATF. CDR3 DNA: TGCGCCAGCAGCGGCCCCCCCCCACAGGGCTATGCTACGGCTACCTTC.

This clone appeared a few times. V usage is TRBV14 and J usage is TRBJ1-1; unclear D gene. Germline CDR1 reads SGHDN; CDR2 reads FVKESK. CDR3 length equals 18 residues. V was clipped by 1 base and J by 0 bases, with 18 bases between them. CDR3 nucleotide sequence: TGTGCCAGCAGCCAAGTCCGTTCGACGTTTCGAATGAACACTGAAGCTTTCTTT. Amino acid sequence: CASSQVRSTFRMNTEAFF.

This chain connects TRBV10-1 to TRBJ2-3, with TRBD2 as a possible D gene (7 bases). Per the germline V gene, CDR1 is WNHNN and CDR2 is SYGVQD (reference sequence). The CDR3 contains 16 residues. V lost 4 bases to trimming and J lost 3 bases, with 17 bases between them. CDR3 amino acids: CASSAFEGGRTDTQYF. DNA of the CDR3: TGCGCCAGCAGTGCCTTCGAGGGGGGGCGGACAGATACGCAGTATTTT.

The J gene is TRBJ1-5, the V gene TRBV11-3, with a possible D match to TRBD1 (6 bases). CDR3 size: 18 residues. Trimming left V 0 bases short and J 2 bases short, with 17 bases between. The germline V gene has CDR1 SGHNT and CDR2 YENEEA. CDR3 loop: CASSLEYAKSGGNQPQHF. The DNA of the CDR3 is TGTGCCAGCAGCTTAGAATACGCCAAATCAGGGGGCAATCAGCCCCAGCATTTT.

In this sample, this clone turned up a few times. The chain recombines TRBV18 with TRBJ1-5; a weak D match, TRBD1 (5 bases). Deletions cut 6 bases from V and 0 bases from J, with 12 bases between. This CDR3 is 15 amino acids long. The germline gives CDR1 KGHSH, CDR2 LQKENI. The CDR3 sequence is CASSRTKGSNQPQHF. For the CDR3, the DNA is TGTGCCAGCTCCCGGACAAAAGGTAGCAATCAGCCCCAGCATTTT.

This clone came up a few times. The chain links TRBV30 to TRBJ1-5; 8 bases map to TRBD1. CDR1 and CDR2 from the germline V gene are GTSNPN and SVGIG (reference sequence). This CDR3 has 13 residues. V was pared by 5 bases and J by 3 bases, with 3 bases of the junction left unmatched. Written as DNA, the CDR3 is TGTGCCTGGGGGACAGGAAACAATCAGCCCCAGCATTTT. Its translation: CAWGTGNNQPQHF.

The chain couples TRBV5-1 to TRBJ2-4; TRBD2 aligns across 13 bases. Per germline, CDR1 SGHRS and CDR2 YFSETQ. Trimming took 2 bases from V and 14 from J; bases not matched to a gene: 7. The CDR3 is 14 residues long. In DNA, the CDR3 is TGCGCCAGCAGCTTACTGACTAGCGGGGGGCCAGAGTACTTC. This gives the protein CASSLLTSGGPEYF.

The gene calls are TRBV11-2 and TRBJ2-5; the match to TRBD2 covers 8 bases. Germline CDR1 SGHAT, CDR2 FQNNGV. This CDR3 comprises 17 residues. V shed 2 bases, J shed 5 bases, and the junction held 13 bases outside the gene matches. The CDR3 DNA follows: TGTGCCAGCAGCTTACGGCCTAGCGGGCTCCTGAGGGAGACCCAGTACTTC. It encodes CASSLRPSGLLRETQYF.